Listed here is a single T cell receptor (beta chain). Its specificity is not known. Next came a second PCR, run for about 6 to 11 cycles, which used a sample-barcoded 5' primer along with a J-beta primer mix. One entry per CDR3 protein results from TCRdb running MiXCR on the 5' RACE reads. The sample has 1.5 million or so distinct CDR3 sequences; approximately 43% are singletons. This sample was taken from a study of blood T cells in healthy people across ages. Regarding the study as a whole: Roughly linear declines in TCR beta diversity per million T cells occurred with age. Long-lived donors had more naive CD4+ cells and higher diversity than aged donors. Diversity estimates from one million T cells were considered underestimates.

The CDR3 is made up of 12 amino acids. CDR1 is GTSNPN and CDR2 is SVGIG in the germline V gene (reference sequence). V was trimmed by 3 bases and J by 12 bases, leaving 15 bases between them. It was about 10 milliliters of peripheral blood that were drawn from each donor. J is TRBJ2-1 and V is TRBV30, with D perhaps matching TRBD2 (5 bases). The sequence was collected from a young woman in good health. The sequenced sample consisted of blood. The CDR3 sequence: CAWREAVVGQFF. The CDR3 nucleotides read TGTGCCTGGAGGGAAGCGGTAGTGGGGCAGTTCTTC.